This T cell receptor beta chain was captured by sequencing in a study of blood T cells in healthy people across ages. General study findings and limits: PBMCs went unsorted, and a conclusive naive versus antigen-experienced comparison was therefore prevented.

Next came a second PCR, run for about 7 to 12 cycles, which used a sample-barcoded 5' primer along with a J-beta primer mix. One entry per CDR3 protein, called by TCRdb with MiXCR from the 5' RACE reads. The sample includes 600,000 to 850,000 distinct CDR3 sequences, approximately 25% of them seen just once. This clonotype was detected many times. Its antigen remains unidentified. The germline CDR1 and CDR2 sequences are MGHDK and SYGVNS. Trimming removed 4 bases at V and 9 bases at J, with 10 bases between. The CDR3 spans 11 residues. This sample also belongs to another study, concerning T cells of mothers and their children. That report notes: Donation came from three healthy Caucasian mothers together with their six children. Around 3 million TCR beta reads per child versus over 9 million per mother.

The TCR was taken from a boy between 10 and 17 years old in good health. The specimen was blood. The chain carries TRBV25-1 and TRBJ2-7, with D perhaps TRBD1 or TRBD2 (6 bases each). CDR3 DNA sequence: TGTGCCAGCAGTGTAGGGGGGTCGCAGTACTTC. Residues: CASSVGGSQYF.